Included here is one TCR beta chain sequence, with context. Its antigen is as yet unknown. The data derive from a study of T cell responses to AZD1222 COVID-19 vaccine. This CDR3 is 15 amino acids long. From germline, CDR1 is MRHNA and CDR2 SNTAGT. Trimming cost V 3 bases and J 10 bases, with 19 bases left between them. General study results and limits: Baseline serostatus was positive in only six or seven AZD1222 recipients. Only after the peak T cell response were repertoires sampled. Clonal diversity was possibly underestimated, and white British individuals and females predominated among donors. Elevations in Spike-specific TCR breadth and depth followed administration of two AZD1222 doses.

The assay was immunoSEQ multiplex PCR, and TCRdb's table has in-frame clones only and misses some. This table holds about 50,000 clones, roughly 85% found once. The receptor comes from an adult in good health. This chain connects TRBV6-4 to TRBJ2-1, with D possibly matching TRBD2 (7 bases). This sample comprised peripheral blood, obtained on day 0 of MenACWY control vaccination. The CDR3 loop reads CASSDSPEGGREQFF. CDR3 coding DNA: TGTGCCAGCAGTGATTCCCCGGAGGGGGGGCGGGAGCAGTTCTTC.